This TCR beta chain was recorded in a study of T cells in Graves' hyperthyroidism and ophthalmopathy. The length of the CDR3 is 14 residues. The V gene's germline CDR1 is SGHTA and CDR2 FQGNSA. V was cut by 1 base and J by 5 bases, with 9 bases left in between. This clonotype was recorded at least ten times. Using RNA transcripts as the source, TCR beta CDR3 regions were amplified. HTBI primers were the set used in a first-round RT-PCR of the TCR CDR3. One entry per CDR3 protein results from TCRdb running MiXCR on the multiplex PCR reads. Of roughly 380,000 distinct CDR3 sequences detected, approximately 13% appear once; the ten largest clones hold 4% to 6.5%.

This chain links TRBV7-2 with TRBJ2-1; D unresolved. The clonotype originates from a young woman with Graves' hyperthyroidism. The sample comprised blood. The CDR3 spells CASSLVRKDNEQFF. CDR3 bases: TGTGCCAGCAGCTTAGTTCGTAAAGACAATGAGCAGTTCTTC.